This record looks at one T cell receptor beta chain sequence and its context. The CDR3 totals 11 residues. The V gene's germline CDR1 is MDHEN and CDR2 SYDVKM. The germline V and J ends were trimmed by 4 bases and 2 bases, with 3 bases remaining between them. Assay: immunoSEQ multiplex PCR; the TCRdb copy retains only in-frame clones and omits some. The sample carries roughly 44,000 clones, about 89% recorded once. This entry belongs to a study of OX40 agonist ivuxolimab in advanced cancers. The chain uses TRBV28 and TRBJ2-7; no firm D call. The specimen comprised CD4+ or CD8+ T cells sorted from blood, sampled in a trial of the OX40 agonist ivuxolimab. This receptor was taken from an adult with an advanced solid tumor such as melanoma, head and neck, liver or kidney cancer. The CDR3 coding sequence is TGTGCCAGCAGTTCAGCCTACGAGCAGTACTTC. Its translation: CASSSAYEQYF.